This T cell receptor beta chain was profiled in a study of Graves' ophthalmopathy and Graves' hyperthyroidism. Study findings and constraints: With roughly 65% sensitivity and over 72% specificity, the model predicted ophthalmopathy progression.

The sequenced template was RNA, covering the TCR beta CDR3 region. In the first round, RT-PCR was carried out with HTBI primers, and a multiplex PCR formed the second round. TCRdb itself ran the multiplex PCR reads through MiXCR, one entry per CDR3 protein. This sample yields 500,000 to 700,000 distinct CDR3 sequences, of which approximately 22% are seen a single time; roughly 6.9% belongs to the top ten. The hyperthyroidism patients, aged 18 to 65, had been newly diagnosed, with under 2 months' duration. Clinicians diagnosed using symptoms, serum thyroxine, TRAb, thyroid ultrasound and orbital computed tomography. The J segment lost 4 bases and the V segment lost 4 bases, leaving 23 bases of the junction unmatched. Germline values: CDR1 GTSNPN, CDR2 SVGIG (reference sequence). The CDR3 consists of 20 residues. Turning to this clonotype: Its antigen remains unidentified.

The rearrangement joins TRBV30 to TRBJ1-2; 11 bases match TRBD1. The receptor comes from a woman aged 18-29 years with stable Graves' hyperthyroidism. Some clones in this sample may be carry-over from other donors' samples. The sample was peripheral blood. CDR3 nucleotides: TGTGCCTGGAATACGGGACAGGGGGACCGACTAGCTAGGGAGGCCTATGGCTACACCTTC. It translates to CAWNTGQGDRLAREAYGYTF. Filled out from reference TRBV30 and TRBJ1-2, the complete variable domain reads SQTIHQWPATLVQPVGSPLSLECTVEGTSNPNLYWYRQAAGRGLQLLFYSVGIGQISSEVPQNLSASRPQDRQFILSSKKLLLSDSGFYLCAWNTGQGDRLAREAYGYTFGSGTRLTVV.